This TCR beta chain was sequenced for a study of early T cells in non-severe SARS-CoV-2 infection. Overall study context: Chains from this unsorted whole-blood bulk RNA could not be paired. Findings and limits, study-wide: VDJdb matching favored anti-spike CD8 responses, missing private and CD4 specificities.

MiXCR, run by TCRdb on the 5' RACE reads, gives a single entry per CDR3 protein. The repertoire has tens of thousands of distinct CDR3 sequences, around 12% of them found once; the top ten carry 4% to 5%. The table lists this clonotype with a few counts. Antigen unknown. This CDR3 contains 14 residues. V shed 5 bases and J 0 bases; nucleotides not matched to a gene: 3. Germline assignment: CDR1 DFQATT and CDR2 SNEGSKA (reference sequence). The genes are TRBV20-1 and TRBJ2-7, with TRBD2 matching 11 bases. Source material: whole blood. This receptor was obtained from an adult who was a healthcare worker with PCR-confirmed SARS-CoV-2 infection or an uninfected control (not recorded which). The CDR3 sequence: CSAGTSGFSYEQYF. The CDR3, as DNA: TGCAGTGCTGGGACTAGCGGCTTCTCCTACGAGCAGTACTTC.